A selection of T cell receptor beta chains follows, all from one sample in a study of cytomegalovirus exposure and HLA in healthy donors. Some clones are missing from TCRdb's copy, which holds only in-frame ones; the method was immunoSEQ multiplex PCR. The data contain roughly 120,000 clones, 70% to 85% of them seen just once; the ten biggest clones take up 3.7%. Specimen: PBMCs. The receptors derive from a human donor in good health. Both conserved end residues are part of each CDR3. Fields, in order: J gene, V gene, CDR3 protein.

J: TRBJ1-1; V: TRBV28; CDR3: CASRTGGTEAFF
J: TRBJ1-1; V: TRBV4-2; CDR3: CASSQDPGTGGMNTEAFF
J: TRBJ2-5; V: TRBV4-1; CDR3: CASSQGTRENSQGFQETQYF
J: TRBJ1-4; V: TRBV4-1; CDR3: CASSHTRGTEKLFF
J: TRBJ2-7; V: TRBV10-3; CDR3: CAINPQGGEQYF
J: TRBJ1-1; V: TRBV6-5; CDR3: CASSYQQGWFRIF
J: TRBJ2-7; V: TRBV28; CDR3: CASRDSRLEQYF
J: TRBJ2-3; V: TRBV4-2; CDR3: CASSQDPAGGGDTQYF
J: TRBJ2-5; V: TRBV7-3; CDR3: CASSSGQVETQYF
J: TRBJ2-7; V: TRBV7-9; CDR3: CASSPDTYYEQYF
J: TRBJ1-4; V: TRBV9; CDR3: CASSQGEKLFF
J: TRBJ2-1; V: TRBV6-6; CDR3: CASSVGQGRFF
J: TRBJ2-7; V: TRBV15; CDR3: CATSRDYGAGRSSEQYF
J: TRBJ2-3; V: TRBV10-3; CDR3: CAINPGMADTQYF
J: TRBJ1-2; V: TRBV19; CDR3: CASSNQDRGNYGYTF
J: TRBJ2-3; V: TRBV5-1; CDR3: CASSLAGTGKDTQYF
J: TRBJ1-5; V: TRBV10-2; CDR3: CASRGQGDQPQHF
J: TRBJ2-7; V: TRBV5-1; CDR3: CASKTGTDAYEQYF
J: TRBJ2-1; V: TRBV2; CDR3: CASSPLADEQFF
J: TRBJ1-2; V: TRBV28; CDR3: CASGTGPYGYTF
J: TRBJ2-1; V: TRBV9; CDR3: CASSVGANGNEQFF
J: TRBJ1-5; V: TRBV7-6; CDR3: CASSLDGSQPQHF
J: TRBJ1-5; V: TRBV28; CDR3: CAWGGLSNQPQHF
J: TRBJ2-7; V: TRBV4-1; CDR3: CASSQQQGSSYEQYF
J: TRBJ1-3; V: TRBV19; CDR3: CASTLGGSGNTIYF
J: TRBJ2-2; V: TRBV6-6; CDR3: CASSYSEGFGELFF
J: TRBJ2-4; V: TRBV30; CDR3: CAWRSLAKNIQYF
J: TRBJ1-1; V: TRBV20-1; CDR3: CSAKTDTEAFF
J: TRBJ1-5; V: TRBV7-8; CDR3: CASSLGAPMVQPQHF